The source of this T cell receptor beta chain is a study of blood T cell repertoires in COVID-19. Study as a whole: The origin of the acute and convalescent COVID-19 samples was the United States, Italy and Spain. PBMCs, B-cell-depleted T cells, or T cells were the source of the cDNA or gDNA that made up the material.

V gave up 4 bases and J gave up 4 bases, with 12 bases separating them. The CDR3 is 14 amino acids. Germline CDR1 reads SGHRS; CDR2 reads YFSETQ. In the source study's methods: Estimated nucleated cell counts came from reference gene primer amplification. Data came from immunoSEQ multiplex PCR; TCRdb stores just in-frame clones and leaves some out. V and J calls and clone size are as listed in that table; D and trimming were resolved from the DNA. This table holds approximately 110,000 clones, roughly 83% found once. The material sequenced was peripheral blood. The chain uses TRBV5-1 and TRBJ1-3; no clear D. The origin of this receptor is a human donor in a cohort sampled during active COVID-19. The CDR3: CASSALHSGNTIYF. CDR3 nucleotides: TGCGCCAGCAGCGCTTTACACAGCGGAAACACCATATATTTT.